Below, 4 T cell receptor beta chains from the same sample are listed, as sequenced in a study of blood T cell repertoires in COVID-19. Profiled with immunoSEQ multiplex PCR; TCRdb holds only in-frame clones, not every one. The sample records 140,000 or so clones, about four fifths being singletons. The material sequenced was PBMCs or T cells enriched from blood (not recorded which). The source is a man over 45 who had recovered from COVID-19.

This clone was detected only once. V is TRBV4-3 and J is TRBJ2-1; 10 positions match TRBD2. This CDR3 comprises 19 residues. V lost 0 bases to trimming and J lost 6 bases; unmatched junction nucleotides: 14. Germline CDR1 and CDR2: LGHNA and YSLEER. CDR3 nucleotide sequence: TGCGCCAGCAGCCAAGATTTAGCGGGGGGCGGGGTGCTACGCAATGAGCAGTTCTTC. Translating it yields CASSQDLAGGGVLRNEQFF.

DNA for the CDR3: TGTGCCATCAGTGAGTCGAGTGGCTACACCTTC. Its translation is CAISESSGYTF. This chain connects TRBV10-3 to TRBJ1-2; D remains unclear. CDR3 length equals 11 residues. Germline V gives CDR1 ENHRY, CDR2 SYGVKD. The V gene lost 0 bases and the J gene lost 7 bases, with 3 bases spanning the gap.

This rearrangement joins TRBV3-1 (or the pseudogene TRBV3-2) to TRBJ1-5; 7 bases are a match to TRBD1. CDR1 and CDR2 (germline): LGHDT, YNNKEL (reference sequence). This CDR3 has 13 residues. The ends lost 3 bases at V and 4 bases at J; junction bases unmatched: 0. CDR3 residues: CASSQGQNQPQHF. The CDR3 nucleotides read TGTGCCAGCAGCCAGGGACAGAATCAGCCCCAGCATTTT.

The V call is TRBV5-1, the J call TRBJ1-1; 10 bases are a match to TRBD1. Germline V lookup: CDR1 SGHRS, CDR2 YFSETQ. V was pared by 4 bases and J by 0 bases, with 9 bases of the junction left unmatched. This CDR3 comprises 17 residues. The CDR3 DNA reads as TGCGCCAGCAGCAAGACAGGGGGCTCCGAAATGAACACTGAAGCTTTCTTT. Protein product: CASSKTGGSEMNTEAFF.